This TCR beta chain was captured by sequencing in a study of T cell responses to AZD1222 COVID-19 vaccine. Study as a whole: It was second doses at about 4 or about 12 weeks that were pooled.

Assay: immunoSEQ multiplex PCR; the TCRdb copy retains only in-frame clones and omits some. The data contain 140,000 to 150,000 clones, around 89% of them singletons. The germline V gene has CDR1 SNHLY and CDR2 FYNNEI. This CDR3 comprises 15 residues. The V and J ends lost 5 bases and 7 bases respectively, with 20 bases between them. Source: peripheral blood, taken on day 0 of AZD1222 vaccination. The receptor's source is an adult in good health. This sequence joins TRBV2 and TRBJ1-2; D possibly corresponds to TRBD1 (6 bases). CDR3 in DNA: TGTGCCAGCAGTCTTACCTTGGGCAGGGGCAGTGGCTACACCTTC. It specifies CASSLTLGRGSGYTF.